The rows below give T cell receptor beta chains drawn from one sample of a study of technical replicates of blood from a few donors. Assay: immunoSEQ multiplex PCR; the TCRdb copy retains only in-frame clones and omits some. The table shows tens of thousands of clones, with 75% to 95% occurring only once. Material: T cells isolated from PBMCs. Every receptor here comes from a human donor in good health. Both conserved end residues are part of each CDR3. Fields, in order: J gene, D gene, V gene, CDR3 DNA, CDR3 protein. D genes are given only for firm matches.

j_call: TRBJ2-1
d_call: TRBD2
v_call: TRBV9
cdr3_nt: TGTGCCAGCAGCACCAGCGGCGGGACTAGCGGGAGTAATGAGCAGTTCTTC
cdr3_aa: CASSTSGGTSGSNEQFF

j_call: TRBJ1-1
d_call: NA
v_call: TRBV11-2
cdr3_nt: TGTGCCAGCAGTTGGACATTTAAAGGAACTGAAGCTTTCTTT
cdr3_aa: CASSWTFKGTEAFF

j_call: TRBJ2-3
d_call: NA
v_call: TRBV28
cdr3_nt: TGTGCCAGCATGGACAGATCAGATACGCAGTATTTT
cdr3_aa: CASMDRSDTQYF

j_call: TRBJ1-1
d_call: NA
v_call: TRBV7-2
cdr3_nt: TGTGCCAGCAGCTTAGCTCTTATAGGGGGTGAAGCTTTCTTT
cdr3_aa: CASSLALIGGEAFF

j_call: TRBJ2-7
d_call: NA
v_call: TRBV6-5
cdr3_nt: TGTGCCAGCAGTTACAACAGAGATTACGAGCAGTACTTC
cdr3_aa: CASSYNRDYEQYF

j_call: TRBJ2-7
d_call: NA
v_call: TRBV5-5
cdr3_nt: TGTGCCAGCAGCTTGTACTCGGCCTACGAGCAGTACTTC
cdr3_aa: CASSLYSAYEQYF

j_call: TRBJ1-5
d_call: TRBD1
v_call: TRBV28
cdr3_nt: TGTGCCAGCAGTTTAGACAGGGGGCTGAGCAATCAGCCCCAGCATTTT
cdr3_aa: CASSLDRGLSNQPQHF

j_call: TRBJ2-3
d_call: TRBD1
v_call: TRBV14
cdr3_nt: TGTGCCAGCAGCCAAGTAGCACAGGGGGTCACAGATACGCAGTATTTT
cdr3_aa: CASSQVAQGVTDTQYF

j_call: TRBJ2-1
d_call: NA
v_call: TRBV11-3
cdr3_nt: TGTGCCAGCAGCTTAAATCCCGGGACAAAGAATGAGCAGTTCTTC
cdr3_aa: CASSLNPGTKNEQFF

j_call: TRBJ1-2
d_call: TRBD1
v_call: TRBV28
cdr3_nt: TGTGCCGAATCCGGGACAGGGAGATCCAACTATGGCTACACCTTC
cdr3_aa: CAESGTGRSNYGYTF

j_call: TRBJ1-2
d_call: NA
v_call: TRBV6-5
cdr3_nt: TGTGCCAGCAGACAGGTCAACTATGGCTACACCTTC
cdr3_aa: CASRQVNYGYTF

j_call: TRBJ1-2
d_call: TRBD1
v_call: TRBV19
cdr3_nt: TGTGCCAGTAAGCAGGGGGACTATGGCTACACCTTC
cdr3_aa: CASKQGDYGYTF

j_call: TRBJ1-1
d_call: TRBD1
v_call: TRBV7-8
cdr3_nt: TGTGCCAGCAGCTTAGGGGACAGGGTACGCTTCTTT
cdr3_aa: CASSLGDRVRFF